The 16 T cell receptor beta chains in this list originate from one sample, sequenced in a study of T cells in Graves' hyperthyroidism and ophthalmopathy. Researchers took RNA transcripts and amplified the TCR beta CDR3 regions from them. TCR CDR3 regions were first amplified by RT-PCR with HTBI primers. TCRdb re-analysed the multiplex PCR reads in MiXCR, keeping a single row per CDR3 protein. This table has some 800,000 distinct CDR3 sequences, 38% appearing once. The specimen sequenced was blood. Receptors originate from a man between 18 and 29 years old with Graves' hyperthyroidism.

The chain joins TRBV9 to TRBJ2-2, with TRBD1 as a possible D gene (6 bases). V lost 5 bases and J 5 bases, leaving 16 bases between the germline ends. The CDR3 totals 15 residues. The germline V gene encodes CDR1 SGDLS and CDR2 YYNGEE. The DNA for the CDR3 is TGTGCCAGCAGACAGGGTAGGGGGAGTACCGGGGAGCTGTTTTTT. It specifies CASRQGRGSTGELFF.

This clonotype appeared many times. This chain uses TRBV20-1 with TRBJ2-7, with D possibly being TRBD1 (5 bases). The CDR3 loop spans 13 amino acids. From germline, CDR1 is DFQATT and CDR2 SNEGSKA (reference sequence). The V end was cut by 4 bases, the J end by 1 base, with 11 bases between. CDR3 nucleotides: TGCAGTGCTAACAGGCTGGCGTCCTACGAGCAGTACTTC. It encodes CSANRLASYEQYF.

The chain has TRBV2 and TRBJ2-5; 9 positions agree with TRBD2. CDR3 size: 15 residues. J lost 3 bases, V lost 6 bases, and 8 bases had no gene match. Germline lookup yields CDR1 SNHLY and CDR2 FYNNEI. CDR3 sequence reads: CASRTRTSAKETQYF. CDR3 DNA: TGTGCCAGCAGGACCCGGACTAGCGCCAAAGAGACCCAGTACTTC.

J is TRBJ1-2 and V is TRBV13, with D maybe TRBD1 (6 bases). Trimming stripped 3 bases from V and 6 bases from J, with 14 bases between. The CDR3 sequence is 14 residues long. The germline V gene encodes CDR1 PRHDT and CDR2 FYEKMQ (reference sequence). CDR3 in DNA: TGTGCCAGCAGCTTCCCGACAGGCGGGAATGGCTACACCTTC. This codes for CASSFPTGGNGYTF. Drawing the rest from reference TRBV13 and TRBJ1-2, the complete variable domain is AAGVIQSPRHLIKEKRETATLKCYPIPRHDTVYWYQQGPGQDPQFLISFYEKMQSDKGSIPDRFSAQQFSDYHSELNMSSLELGDSALYFCASSFPTGGNGYTFGSGTRLTVV.

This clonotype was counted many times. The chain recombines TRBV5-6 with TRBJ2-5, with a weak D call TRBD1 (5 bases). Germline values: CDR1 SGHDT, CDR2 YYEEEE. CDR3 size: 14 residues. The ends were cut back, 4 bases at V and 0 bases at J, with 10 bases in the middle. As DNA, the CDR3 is TGTGCCAGCAGCCTTGGACATAACCAAGAGACCCAGTACTTC. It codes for CASSLGHNQETQYF.

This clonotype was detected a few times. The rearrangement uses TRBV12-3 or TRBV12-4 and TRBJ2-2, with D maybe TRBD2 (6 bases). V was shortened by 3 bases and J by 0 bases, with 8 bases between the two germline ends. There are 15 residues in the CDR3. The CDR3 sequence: CASSFSGPNTGELFF. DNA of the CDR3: TGTGCCAGCAGTTTTAGCGGACCGAACACCGGGGAGCTGTTTTTT.

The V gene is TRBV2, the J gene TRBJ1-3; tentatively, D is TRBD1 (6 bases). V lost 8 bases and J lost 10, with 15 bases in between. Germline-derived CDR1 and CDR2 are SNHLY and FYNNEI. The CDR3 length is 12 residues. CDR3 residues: CASGGAWRTIYF. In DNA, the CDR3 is TGTGCCAGCGGGGGGGCTTGGAGGACCATATATTTT. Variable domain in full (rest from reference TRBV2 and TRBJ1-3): EPEVTQTPSHQVTQMGQEVILRCVPISNHLYFYWYRQILGQKVEFLVSFYNNEISEKSEIFDDQFSVERPDGSNFTLKIRSTKLEDSAMYFCASGGAWRTIYFGEGSWLTVV.

CDR3 nucleotides: TGTGCCAGCAGCTTAGCCCCTACCGGGACAGGGGGCGTCGAGCAGTACTTC. The encoded protein is CASSLAPTGTGGVEQYF. The V gene is TRBV7-6, the J gene TRBJ2-7; 12 bases are a match to TRBD1. CDR1 is SGHVS and CDR2 is FNYEAQ in the germline V gene. The V gene end was trimmed by 0 bases and the J gene end by 6 bases; junction bases not matched to a gene: 9. The CDR3 has 17 amino acids. The whole variable domain, remainder taken from reference TRBV7-6 and TRBJ2-7, is GAGVSQSPRYKVTKRGQDVALRCDPISGHVSLYWYRQALGQGPEFLTYFNYEAQQDKSGLPNDRFSAERPEGSISTLTIQRTEQRDSAMYRCASSLAPTGTGGVEQYFGPGTRLTVT.

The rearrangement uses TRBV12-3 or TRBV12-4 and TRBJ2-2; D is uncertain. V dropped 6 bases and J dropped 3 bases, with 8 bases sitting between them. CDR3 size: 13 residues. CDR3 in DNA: TGTGCCAGCAGCCTGCCGGACACCGGGGAGCTGTTTTTT. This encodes CASSLPDTGELFF.

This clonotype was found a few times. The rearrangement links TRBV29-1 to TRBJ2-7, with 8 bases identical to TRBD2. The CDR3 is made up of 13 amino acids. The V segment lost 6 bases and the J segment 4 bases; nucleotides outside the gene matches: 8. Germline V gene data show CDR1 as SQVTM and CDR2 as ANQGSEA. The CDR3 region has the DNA TGCAGCGTCACCCCCGGGACTAGATACGAGCAGTACTTC. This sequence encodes CSVTPGTRYEQYF.

The DNA of the CDR3 is TGCAGTGCTAGTGTGGGGGCAGACTATGGCTACACCTTC. Residues: CSASVGADYGYTF. The chain is built from TRBV20-1 and TRBJ1-2; D perhaps matches TRBD1 (6 bases). The CDR3 totals 13 residues. V lost 3 bases and J lost 3, with 11 bases in between. Germline loops: CDR1 DFQATT, CDR2 SNEGSKA (reference sequence).

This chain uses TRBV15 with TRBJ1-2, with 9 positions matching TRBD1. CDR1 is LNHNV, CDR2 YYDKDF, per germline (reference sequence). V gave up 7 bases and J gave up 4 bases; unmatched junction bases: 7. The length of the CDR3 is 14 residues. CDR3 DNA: TGTGCCACCAACGCGGGACAGGGCAGCTATGGCTACACCTTC. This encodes CATNAGQGSYGYTF.

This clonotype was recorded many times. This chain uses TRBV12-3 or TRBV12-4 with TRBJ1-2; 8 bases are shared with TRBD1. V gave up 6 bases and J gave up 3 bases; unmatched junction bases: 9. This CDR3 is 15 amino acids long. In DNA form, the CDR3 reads TGTGCCAGCAGCTTCCTCACAGGGGGTTACTATGGCTACACCTTC. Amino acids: CASSFLTGGYYGYTF.

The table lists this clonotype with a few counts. Here the CDR3 reads CASSYTGSLGEKLFF. The DNA for the CDR3 is TGTGCCAGCAGCTACACGGGGAGCCTAGGGGAAAAACTGTTTTTT. V is TRBV7-9 and J is TRBJ1-4; no clear D gene. Trimming took off 4 bases at V and 8 bases at J, with 17 bases between the two ends. The CDR3 covers 15 residues. Germline V CDR1 and CDR2: SEHNR, FQNEAQ (reference sequence). Combining the CDR3 with reference TRBV7-9 and TRBJ1-4 gives the whole variable domain DTGVSQNPRHKITKRGQNVTFRCDPISEHNRLYWYRQTLGQGPEFLTYFQNEAQLEKSRLLSDRFSAERPKGSFSTLEIQRTEQGDSAMYLCASSYTGSLGEKLFFGSGTQLSVL.

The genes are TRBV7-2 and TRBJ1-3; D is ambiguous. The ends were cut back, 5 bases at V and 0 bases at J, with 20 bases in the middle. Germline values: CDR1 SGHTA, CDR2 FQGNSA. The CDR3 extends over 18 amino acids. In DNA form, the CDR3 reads TGTGCCAGCAGCGCTCATAGGCGGGGTCCAGACTCTGGAAACACCATATATTTT. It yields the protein CASSAHRRGPDSGNTIYF.

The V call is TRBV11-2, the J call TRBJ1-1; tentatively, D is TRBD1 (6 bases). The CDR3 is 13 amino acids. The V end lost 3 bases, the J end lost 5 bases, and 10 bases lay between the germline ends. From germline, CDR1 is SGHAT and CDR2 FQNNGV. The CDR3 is CASSFWGRTEAFF. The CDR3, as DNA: TGTGCCAGCAGCTTCTGGGGGCGAACTGAAGCTTTCTTT.